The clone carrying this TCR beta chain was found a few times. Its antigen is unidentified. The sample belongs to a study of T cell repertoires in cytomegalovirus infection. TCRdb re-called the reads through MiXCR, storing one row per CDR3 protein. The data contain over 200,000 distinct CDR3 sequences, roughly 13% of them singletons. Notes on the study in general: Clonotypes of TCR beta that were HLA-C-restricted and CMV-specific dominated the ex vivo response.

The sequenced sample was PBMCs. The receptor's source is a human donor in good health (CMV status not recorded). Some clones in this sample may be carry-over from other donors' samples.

The CDR3 sequence: CASSSSGRGRTGELFF. In DNA form, the CDR3 reads TGTGCCAGCAGCTCTAGCGGGAGAGGTCGTACCGGGGAGCTGTTTTTT. The V call is TRBV5-4, the J call TRBJ2-2; 10 bases are shared with TRBD2. Unmatched junction bases numbered 7, after V lost 3 bases and J lost 5 bases. CDR3 length: 16 amino acids. Germline V CDR1 and CDR2: SGHNT, YYREEE (reference sequence).